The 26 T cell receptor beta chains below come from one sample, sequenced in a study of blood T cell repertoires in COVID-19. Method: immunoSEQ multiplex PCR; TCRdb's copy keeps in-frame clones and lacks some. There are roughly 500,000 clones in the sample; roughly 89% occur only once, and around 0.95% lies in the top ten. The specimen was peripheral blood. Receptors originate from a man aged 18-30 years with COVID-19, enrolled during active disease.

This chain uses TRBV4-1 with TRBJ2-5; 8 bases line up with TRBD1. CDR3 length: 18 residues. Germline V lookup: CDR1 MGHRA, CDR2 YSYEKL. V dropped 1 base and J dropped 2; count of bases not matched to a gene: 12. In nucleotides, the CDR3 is TGCGCCAGCAGCCAAGTTCCCCTTGGGACAGGTCCGCAAGAGACCCAGTACTTC. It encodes CASSQVPLGTGPQETQYF.

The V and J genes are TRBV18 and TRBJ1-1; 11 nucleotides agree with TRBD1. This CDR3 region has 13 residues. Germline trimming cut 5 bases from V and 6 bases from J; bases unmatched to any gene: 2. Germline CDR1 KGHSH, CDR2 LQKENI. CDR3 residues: CASSGQGAAEAFF. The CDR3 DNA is TGTGCCAGCTCAGGACAGGGGGCGGCTGAAGCTTTCTTT.

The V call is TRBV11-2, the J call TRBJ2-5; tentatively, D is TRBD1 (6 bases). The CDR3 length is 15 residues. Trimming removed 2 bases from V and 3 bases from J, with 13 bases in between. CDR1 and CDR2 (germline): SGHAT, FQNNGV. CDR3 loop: CASSLISHREETQYF. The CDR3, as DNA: TGTGCCAGCAGCTTAATATCCCACAGGGAAGAGACCCAGTACTTC.

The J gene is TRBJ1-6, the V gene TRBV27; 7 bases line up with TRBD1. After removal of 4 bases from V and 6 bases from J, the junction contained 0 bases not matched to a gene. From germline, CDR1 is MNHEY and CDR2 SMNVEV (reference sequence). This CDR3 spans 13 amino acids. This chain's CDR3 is CASSWDSNSPLHF. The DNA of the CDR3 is TGTGCCAGCAGTTGGGACAGTAATTCACCCCTCCACTTT.

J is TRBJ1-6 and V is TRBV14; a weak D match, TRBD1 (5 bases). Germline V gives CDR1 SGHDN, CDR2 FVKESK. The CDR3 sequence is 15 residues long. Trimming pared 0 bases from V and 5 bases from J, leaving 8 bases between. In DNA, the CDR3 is TGTGCCAGCAGCCAAGACGGGGGTAATAATTCACCCCTCCACTTT. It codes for CASSQDGGNNSPLHF.

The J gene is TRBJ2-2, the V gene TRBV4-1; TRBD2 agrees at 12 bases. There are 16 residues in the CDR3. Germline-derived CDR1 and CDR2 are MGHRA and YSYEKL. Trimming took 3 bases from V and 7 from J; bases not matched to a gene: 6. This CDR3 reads CASSHLTSGSGGELFF. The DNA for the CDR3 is TGCGCCAGCAGCCACCTGACTAGCGGGAGTGGCGGGGAGCTGTTTTTT.

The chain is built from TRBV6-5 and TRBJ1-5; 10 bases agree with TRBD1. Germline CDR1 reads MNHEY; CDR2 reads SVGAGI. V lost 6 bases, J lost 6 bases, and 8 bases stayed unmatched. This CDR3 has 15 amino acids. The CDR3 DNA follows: TGTGCCAGCAGAGCGACAGGGGGCCCTAGTCAGCCCCAGCATTTT. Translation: CASRATGGPSQPQHF.

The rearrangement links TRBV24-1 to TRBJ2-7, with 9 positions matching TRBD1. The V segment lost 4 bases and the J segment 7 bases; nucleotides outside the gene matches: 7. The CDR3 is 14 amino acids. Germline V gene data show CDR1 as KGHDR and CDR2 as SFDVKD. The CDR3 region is CATSEGQGRNEQYF. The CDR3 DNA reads TGTGCCACCAGTGAAGGACAGGGGAGGAATGAGCAGTACTTC.

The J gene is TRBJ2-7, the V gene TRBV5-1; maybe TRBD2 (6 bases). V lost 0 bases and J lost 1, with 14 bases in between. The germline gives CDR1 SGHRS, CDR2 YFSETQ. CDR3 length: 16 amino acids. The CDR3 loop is CASSLARAGTSYEQYF. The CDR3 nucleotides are TGCGCCAGCAGCTTGGCAAGGGCGGGAACGTCCTACGAGCAGTACTTC.

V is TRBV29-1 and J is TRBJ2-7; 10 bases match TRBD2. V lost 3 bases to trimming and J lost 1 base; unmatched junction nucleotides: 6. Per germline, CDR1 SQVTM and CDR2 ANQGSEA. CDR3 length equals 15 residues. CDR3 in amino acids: CSVDTLAGRSYEQYF. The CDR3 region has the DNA TGCAGCGTTGATACACTAGCGGGGAGGTCCTACGAGCAGTACTTC.

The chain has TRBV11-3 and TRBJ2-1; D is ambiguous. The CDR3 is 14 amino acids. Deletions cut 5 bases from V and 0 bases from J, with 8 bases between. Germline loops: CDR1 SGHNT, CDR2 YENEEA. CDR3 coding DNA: TGTGCCAGCAGCGCCGACTCCTCCTACAATGAGCAGTTCTTC. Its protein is CASSADSSYNEQFF.

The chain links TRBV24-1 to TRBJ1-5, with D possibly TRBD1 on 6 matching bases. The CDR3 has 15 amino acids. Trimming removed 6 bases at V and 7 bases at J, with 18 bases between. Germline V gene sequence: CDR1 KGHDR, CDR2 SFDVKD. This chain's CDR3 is CATSSLQGLGQPQHF. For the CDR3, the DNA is TGTGCCACCAGTTCATTACAGGGACTAGGCCAGCCCCAGCATTTT.

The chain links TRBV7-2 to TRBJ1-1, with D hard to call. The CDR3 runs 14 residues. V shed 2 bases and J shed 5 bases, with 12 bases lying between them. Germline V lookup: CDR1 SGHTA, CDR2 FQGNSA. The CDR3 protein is CASSLIVDKTEAFF. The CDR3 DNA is TGTGCCAGCAGCTTAATCGTTGACAAAACTGAAGCTTTCTTT.

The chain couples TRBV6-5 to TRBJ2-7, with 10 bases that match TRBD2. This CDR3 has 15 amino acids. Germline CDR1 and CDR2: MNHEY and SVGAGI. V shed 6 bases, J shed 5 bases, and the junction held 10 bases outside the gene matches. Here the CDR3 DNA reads TGTGCCAGCAGGCCACCGGGACTAGCGAAAAACGAGCAGTACTTC. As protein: CASRPPGLAKNEQYF.

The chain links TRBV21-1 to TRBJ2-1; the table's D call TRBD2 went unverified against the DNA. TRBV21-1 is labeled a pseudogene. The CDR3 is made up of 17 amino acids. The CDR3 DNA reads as TGTGCCAGCAGCAAACCCCAAGCTACTAGCGGGAGTGTTTTGGAGTTCTTC. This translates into CASSKPQATSGSVLEFF.

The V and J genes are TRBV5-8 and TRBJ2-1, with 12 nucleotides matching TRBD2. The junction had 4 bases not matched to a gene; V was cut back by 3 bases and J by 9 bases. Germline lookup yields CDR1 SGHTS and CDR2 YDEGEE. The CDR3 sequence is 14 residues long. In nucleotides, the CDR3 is TGTGCCAGCAGCTGGACTAGCGGGGTTTTTGAGCAGTTCTTC. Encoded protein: CASSWTSGVFEQFF.

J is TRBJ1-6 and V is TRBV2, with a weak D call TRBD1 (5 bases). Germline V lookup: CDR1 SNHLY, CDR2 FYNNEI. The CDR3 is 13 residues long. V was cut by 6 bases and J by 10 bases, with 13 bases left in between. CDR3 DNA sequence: TGTGCCAGCAGCCCACACAGGAGATCACCCCTCCACTTT. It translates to CASSPHRRSPLHF.

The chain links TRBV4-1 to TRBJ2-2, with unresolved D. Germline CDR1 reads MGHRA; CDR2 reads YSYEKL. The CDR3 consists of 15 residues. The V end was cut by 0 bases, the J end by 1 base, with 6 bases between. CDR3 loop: CASSQEIRNTGELFF. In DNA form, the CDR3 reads TGCGCCAGCAGCCAAGAGATCAGGAACACCGGGGAGCTGTTTTTT.

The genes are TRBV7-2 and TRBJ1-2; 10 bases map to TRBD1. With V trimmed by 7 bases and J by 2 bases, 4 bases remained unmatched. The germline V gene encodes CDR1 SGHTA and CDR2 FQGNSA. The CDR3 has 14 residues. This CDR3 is CASTRTGGNYGYTF. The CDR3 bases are TGTGCCAGCACTCGGACAGGGGGGAACTATGGCTACACCTTC.

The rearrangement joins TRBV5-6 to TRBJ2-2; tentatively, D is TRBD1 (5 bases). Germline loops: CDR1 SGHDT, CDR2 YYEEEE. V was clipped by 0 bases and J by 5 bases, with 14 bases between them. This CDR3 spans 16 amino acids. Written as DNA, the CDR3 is TGTGCCAGCAGCTTGGGTTCAAGTCGACAGACCGGGGAGCTGTTTTTT. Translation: CASSLGSSRQTGELFF.

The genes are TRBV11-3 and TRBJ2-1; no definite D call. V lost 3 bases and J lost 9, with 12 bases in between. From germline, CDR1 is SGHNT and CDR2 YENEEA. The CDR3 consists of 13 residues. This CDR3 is CASSFGFPSEQFF. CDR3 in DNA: TGTGCCAGCAGCTTTGGTTTTCCCAGTGAGCAGTTCTTC.

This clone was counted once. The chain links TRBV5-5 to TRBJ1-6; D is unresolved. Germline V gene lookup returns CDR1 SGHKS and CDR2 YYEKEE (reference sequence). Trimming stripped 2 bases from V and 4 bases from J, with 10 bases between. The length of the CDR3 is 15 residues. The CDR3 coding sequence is TGTGCCAGCAGCTTCCGAGGGATATATAATTCACCCCTCCACTTT. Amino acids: CASSFRGIYNSPLHF.

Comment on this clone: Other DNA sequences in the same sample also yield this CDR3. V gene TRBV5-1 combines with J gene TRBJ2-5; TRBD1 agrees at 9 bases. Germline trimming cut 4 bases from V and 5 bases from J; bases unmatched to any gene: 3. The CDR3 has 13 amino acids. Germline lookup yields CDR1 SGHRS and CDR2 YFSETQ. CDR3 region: CASSLGQGETQYF. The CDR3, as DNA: TGCGCCAGCAGCCTGGGACAGGGCGAGACCCAGTACTTC.

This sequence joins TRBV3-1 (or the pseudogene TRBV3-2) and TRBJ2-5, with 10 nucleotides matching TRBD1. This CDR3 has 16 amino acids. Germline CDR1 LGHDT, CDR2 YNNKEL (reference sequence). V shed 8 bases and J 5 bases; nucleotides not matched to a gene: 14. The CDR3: CASGGIAGTGVETQYF. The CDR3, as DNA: TGTGCCAGCGGGGGGATAGCCGGGACAGGGGTGGAGACCCAGTACTTC.

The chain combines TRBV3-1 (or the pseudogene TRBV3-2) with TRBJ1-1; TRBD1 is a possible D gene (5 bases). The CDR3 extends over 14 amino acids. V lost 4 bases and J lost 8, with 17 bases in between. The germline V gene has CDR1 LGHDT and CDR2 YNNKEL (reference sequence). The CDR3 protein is CASSPWGRAGEAFF. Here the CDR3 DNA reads TGTGCCAGCAGCCCTTGGGGCAGGGCGGGGGAAGCTTTCTTT.

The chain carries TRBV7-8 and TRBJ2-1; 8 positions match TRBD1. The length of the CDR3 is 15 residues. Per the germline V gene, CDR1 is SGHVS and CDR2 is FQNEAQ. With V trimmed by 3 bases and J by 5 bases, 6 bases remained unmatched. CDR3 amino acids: CASSFIRTGNNEQFF. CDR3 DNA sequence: TGTGCCAGCAGCTTTATTCGGACAGGGAACAATGAGCAGTTCTTC.